This T cell receptor beta chain came from a study of blood T cell repertoires in COVID-19. Study information: The samples span acute and convalescent COVID-19 from the United States, Italy and Spain.

Generated by immunoSEQ multiplex PCR, the TCRdb table keeps only in-frame clones and is missing some. In the table there are about 230,000 clones, about four fifths of which are singletons. The germline gives CDR1 GTSNPN, CDR2 SVGIG (reference sequence). V was shortened by 6 bases and J by 2 bases, with 16 bases between the two germline ends. The CDR3 covers 15 residues. Residents of 24 US areas, aged about 18 to 89 years, made up the participants. Cohorts were based on clinical histories the participants reported. Two negative PCRs, clearance, or symptom resolution characterized the recovered Cohort 3 donors.

The genes are TRBV30 and TRBJ2-2; tentatively, D is TRBD2 (7 bases). This TCR was sampled from a man aged 55 to 70 who had recovered from COVID-19. The sequenced sample consisted of PBMCs or T cells enriched from blood (not recorded which). The CDR3 bases are TGTGCCTGCCACCGGGGGGCGAGTAACACCGGGGAGCTGTTTTTT. Its translation: CACHRGASNTGELFF.